This T cell receptor beta chain is from a study of blood T cell repertoires in COVID-19. Overall study: Both acute and convalescent COVID-19 samples were obtained from the United States, Italy and Spain. Nucleic acid was either cDNA or gDNA, and it came from T cells, B-cell-depleted T cells, or PBMCs.

This CDR3 spans 14 amino acids. Germline V CDR1 and CDR2: SEHNR, FQNEAQ (reference sequence). Trimming cost V 5 bases and J 3 bases; bases outside gene matches: 4. In the study's own analysis: The authors estimated nucleated cell counts from reference gene primer amplification. Here immunoSEQ multiplex PCR was the method, and the copy in TCRdb shows in-frame clones only, minus some. That table furnishes V, J and clone size, whereas the DNA furnished D and trimming. The data hold around 26,000 clones, with roughly 90% observed a single time. The J gene is TRBJ1-3, the V gene TRBV7-9; 7 positions agree with TRBD1. This TCR derives from a human donor in a cohort sampled during active COVID-19. The sequenced material came from peripheral blood. The DNA for the CDR3 is TGTGCCAGCAGCCCACAGGGGATTGGAAACACCATATATTTT. Amino acids: CASSPQGIGNTIYF.